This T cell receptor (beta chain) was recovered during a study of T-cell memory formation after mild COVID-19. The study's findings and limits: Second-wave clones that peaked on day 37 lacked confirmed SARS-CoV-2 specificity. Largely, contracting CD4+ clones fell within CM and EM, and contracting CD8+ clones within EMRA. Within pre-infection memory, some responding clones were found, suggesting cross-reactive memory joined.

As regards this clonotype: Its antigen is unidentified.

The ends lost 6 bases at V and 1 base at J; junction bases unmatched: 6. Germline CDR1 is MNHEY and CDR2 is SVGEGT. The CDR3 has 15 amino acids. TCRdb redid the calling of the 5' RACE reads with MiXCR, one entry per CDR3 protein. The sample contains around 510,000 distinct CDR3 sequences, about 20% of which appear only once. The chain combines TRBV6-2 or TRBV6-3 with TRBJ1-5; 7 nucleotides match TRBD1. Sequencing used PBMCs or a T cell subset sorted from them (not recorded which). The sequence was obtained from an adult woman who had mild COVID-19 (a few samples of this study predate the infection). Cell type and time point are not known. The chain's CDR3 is CASRLQGWSNQPQHF. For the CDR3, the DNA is TGTGCCAGCAGACTACAGGGGTGGAGCAATCAGCCCCAGCATTTT.